The TCR beta chain under discussion was sequenced for a study of blood T cell repertoires in COVID-19. Study in general: Samples taken during acute and convalescent COVID-19 were collected in the United States, Italy and Spain. T cells, B-cell-depleted T cells, or PBMCs provided the cDNA or gDNA that served as material.

With V trimmed by 5 bases and J by 9 bases, 8 bases remained unmatched. CDR3 length: 14 amino acids. CDR1 is MNHEY and CDR2 is SVGAGI in the germline V gene. In the study's own analysis: Researchers report that nucleated cell counts were estimated from reference gene primer amplification. TCRdb keeps only in-frame clones here, not all; method: immunoSEQ multiplex PCR. Clone size and V and J calls were adopted from that table, with D and trimming inferred from the DNA. In the table there are tens of thousands of clones, around 83% of which are singletons. The chain recombines TRBV6-5 with TRBJ1-5, with 9 nucleotides matching TRBD1. The sequencing sample was made of peripheral blood. This TCR was sampled from a man under 40 with COVID-19, enrolled during active disease. The CDR3 bases are TGTGCCAGCAGTCTTGGGACAGGGAATGGGCCCCAGCATTTT. It yields the protein CASSLGTGNGPQHF.